These T cell receptor beta chains were read from a single sample in a study of CD4+ T cells in melanoma. Assay: immunoSEQ multiplex PCR; the TCRdb copy retains only in-frame clones and omits some. Of about 9,900 clones in the sample, approximately 69% were seen once. The sequenced sample was peripheral blood. The receptors originated from a human donor with melanoma. Both conserved end residues are trimmed from each CDR3. Fields, in order: clone size, V gene, CDR3 protein. Clone sizes are given selectively: once, few, many, or a class where the clone is expanded.

clone size: NA
V gene: TRBV11-1
CDR3 protein: ASSFWTEPLH

clone size: NA
V gene: TRBV5-6
CDR3 protein: ASSLGLGTDTQY

clone size: medium-sized
V gene: TRBV30
CDR3 protein: AWTTGTPYEQY

clone size: NA
V gene: TRBV5-1
CDR3 protein: ASSSTLSRASNTEAF

clone size: medium-sized
V gene: TRBV5-1
CDR3 protein: ASSLVGQGDGYT

clone size: NA
V gene: TRBV7-2
CDR3 protein: ASSNTGGNQPQH

clone size: NA
V gene: TRBV4-3
CDR3 protein: ASSQVTGYTIY

clone size: few
V gene: TRBV19
CDR3 protein: ASSMGQHGNQPQH

clone size: NA
V gene: TRBV30
CDR3 protein: AWTRWNTEAF

clone size: once
V gene: TRBV9
CDR3 protein: ASSVEGGYQETQY

clone size: NA
V gene: TRBV7-8
CDR3 protein: ASTLNTEAF

clone size: NA
V gene: TRBV2
CDR3 protein: ASRGDEAQPQH

clone size: medium-sized
V gene: TRBV28
CDR3 protein: ASSLSGLGGWGFRNEGKQF